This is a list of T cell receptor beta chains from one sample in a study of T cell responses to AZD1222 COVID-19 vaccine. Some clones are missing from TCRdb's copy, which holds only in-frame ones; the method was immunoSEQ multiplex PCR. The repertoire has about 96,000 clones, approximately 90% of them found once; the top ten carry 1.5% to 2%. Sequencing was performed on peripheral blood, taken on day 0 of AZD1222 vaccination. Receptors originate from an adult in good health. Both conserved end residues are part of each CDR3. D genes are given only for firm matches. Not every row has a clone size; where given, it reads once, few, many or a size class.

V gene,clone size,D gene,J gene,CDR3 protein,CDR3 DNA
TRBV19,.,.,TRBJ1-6,CASSMQGNVYNSPLHF,TGTGCCAGTAGTATGCAGGGAAACGTGTATAATTCACCCCTCCACTTT
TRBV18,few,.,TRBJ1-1,CASSPAGDTEAFF,TGTGCCAGCTCGCCCGCCGGGGACACTGAAGCTTTCTTT
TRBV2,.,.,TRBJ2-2,CASSDDTGELFF,TGTGCCAGCAGTGACGACACCGGGGAGCTGTTTTTT
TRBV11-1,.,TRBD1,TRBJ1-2,CASSFRTGGGYTF,TGTGCCAGCAGCTTTAGGACAGGCGGAGGCTACACCTTC
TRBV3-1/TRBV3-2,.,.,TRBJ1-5,CASSQGRGVEQPQHF,TGTGCCAGCAGCCAGGGACGAGGGGTGGAACAGCCCCAGCATTTT
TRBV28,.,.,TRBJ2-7,CASTKGGPTYEQYF,TGTGCCAGCACTAAGGGGGGACCTACCTACGAGCAGTACTTC
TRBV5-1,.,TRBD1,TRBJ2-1,CASSIQGVTYNEQFF,TGCGCCAGCAGCATACAGGGGGTCACCTACAATGAGCAGTTCTTC
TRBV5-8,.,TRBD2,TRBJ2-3,CASSLGFVGGVTDTQYF,TGTGCCAGCAGCTTGGGGTTCGTCGGGGGGGTCACAGATACGCAGTATTTT
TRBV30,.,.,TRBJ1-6,CAWNPTENSYNSPLHF,TGTGCCTGGAATCCGACAGAAAACTCCTATAATTCACCCCTCCACTTT
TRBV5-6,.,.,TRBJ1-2,CASSFGDNYGYTF,TGTGCCAGCAGCTTCGGGGATAACTATGGCTACACCTTC
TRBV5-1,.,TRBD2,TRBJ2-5,CASSLGLAGAQETQYF,TGCGCCAGCAGCCTCGGACTAGCGGGGGCCCAAGAGACCCAGTACTTC
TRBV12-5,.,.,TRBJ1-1,CASGSGAVGTEAFF,TGTGCTAGTGGATCGGGGGCTGTGGGCACTGAAGCTTTCTTT
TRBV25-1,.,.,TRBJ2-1,CASSGGRRGGSYNEQFF,TGTGCCAGCAGTGGCGGTAGACGGGGAGGCTCCTACAATGAGCAGTTCTTC
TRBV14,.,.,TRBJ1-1,CASRRGSSNTEAFF,TGTGCCAGCAGGCGAGGCAGCTCGAACACTGAAGCTTTCTTT
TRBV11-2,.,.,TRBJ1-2,CASSSTRDSPLYGYTF,TGTGCCAGCAGCTCCACCCGGGACTCTCCCCTCTATGGCTACACCTTC
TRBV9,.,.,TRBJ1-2,CASSVGDTTYGYTF,TGTGCCAGCAGCGTAGGGGACACCACGTATGGCTACACCTTC
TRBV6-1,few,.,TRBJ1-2,CASSEQGHYGYTF,TGTGCCAGCAGTGAACAGGGGCACTATGGCTACACCTTC
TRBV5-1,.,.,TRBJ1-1,CASSFAGKRDTEAFF,TGCGCCAGCAGCTTTGCAGGGAAAAGGGACACTGAAGCTTTCTTT
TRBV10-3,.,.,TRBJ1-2,CAISVQGGEGYGYTF,TGTGCCATCAGTGTACAGGGAGGAGAGGGCTATGGCTACACCTTC
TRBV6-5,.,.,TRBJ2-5,CASSTQETQYF,TGTGCCAGCAGTACCCAAGAGACCCAGTACTTC
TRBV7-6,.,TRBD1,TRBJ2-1,CASSSGQGHNEQFF,TGTGCCAGCAGCTCTGGACAGGGTCACAATGAGCAGTTCTTC
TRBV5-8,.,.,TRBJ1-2,CASSLVQGGPTNYGYTF,TGTGCCAGCAGCTTGGTGCAGGGAGGGCCCACTAACTATGGCTACACCTTC